Listed here are 23 T cell receptor beta chains from one sample, sequenced in a study of shared clonotypes between healthy human individuals. The repertoire was sequenced with immunoSEQ multiplex PCR; TCRdb's copy has only in-frame clones and lacks some. The table lists around 330,000 clones, about 74% of them singletons. Material for sequencing was memory CD4+ T cells sorted from blood. The subset is: CD45RA-negative fraction. These receptor sequences come from a man aged 25 to 40 in good health.

The chain links TRBV7-9 to TRBJ1-4; maybe TRBD1 (6 bases). Between the trimmed V and J ends, which lost 0 bases and 8 bases, there was a span of 7 bases. CDR3 length: 13 residues. Germline loops: CDR1 SEHNR, CDR2 FQNEAQ (reference sequence). DNA of the CDR3: TGTGCCAGCAGCTTAGCGGGGGCGGAAAAACTGTTTTTT. Translation gives CASSLAGAEKLFF.

This clone showed up just once. The chain is built from TRBV10-3 and TRBJ1-4, with a weak D call TRBD1 (6 bases). The V gene lost 3 bases and the J gene lost 8 bases, with 16 bases spanning the gap. Germline V gene data show CDR1 as ENHRY and CDR2 as SYGVKD. There are 15 residues in the CDR3. CDR3 sequence: CAISDPRQGREKLFF. As DNA, the CDR3 is TGTGCCATCAGTGACCCACGGCAGGGGAGAGAAAAACTGTTTTTT.

This clone has at least ten counts. This chain joins TRBV4-3 and TRBJ2-3, with D perhaps TRBD2 (6 bases). CDR3 size: 14 residues. Germline CDR1 and CDR2: LGHNA and YSLEER. V was shortened by 0 bases and J by 6 bases, with 10 bases between the two germline ends. DNA of the CDR3: TGCGCCAGCAGCCAAGAGGCTAGCGCGGATACGCAGTATTTT. Its translation is CASSQEASADTQYF.

This clone was found a few times. This rearrangement joins TRBV5-1 to TRBJ2-5; possibly TRBD1 for D (6 bases). Germline CDR1 reads SGHRS; CDR2 reads YFSETQ. The CDR3 runs to 14 residues. V was clipped by 4 bases and J by 5 bases, with 15 bases between them. This CDR3 reads CASSRDRPSETQYF. The CDR3 region has the DNA TGCGCCAGCAGCCGTGACAGGCCCAGTGAGACCCAGTACTTC.

The V call is TRBV2, the J call TRBJ1-2; tentatively, D is TRBD1 (5 bases). V lost 0 bases and J 6 bases, leaving 11 bases between the germline ends. The CDR3 sequence is 14 residues long. Germline V lookup: CDR1 SNHLY, CDR2 FYNNEI. The CDR3 here is CASSEAKPRDGYTF. The CDR3 region has the DNA TGTGCCAGCAGTGAAGCAAAACCCAGGGATGGCTACACCTTC. Full variable domain (missing parts from reference TRBV2 and TRBJ1-2): EPEVTQTPSHQVTQMGQEVILRCVPISNHLYFYWYRQILGQKVEFLVSFYNNEISEKSEIFDDQFSVERPDGSNFTLKIRSTKLEDSAMYFCASSEAKPRDGYTFGSGTRLTVV.

This CDR3 reads CASSLAGFSYEQYF. The CDR3 DNA reads as TGCGCCAGCAGCTTGGCGGGATTCTCCTACGAGCAGTACTTC. The chain couples TRBV5-1 to TRBJ2-7, with D perhaps matching TRBD2 (5 bases). Germline V gene data show CDR1 as SGHRS and CDR2 as YFSETQ. There are 14 residues in the CDR3. V lost 0 bases and J 0 bases, leaving 7 bases between the germline ends.

The chain combines TRBV29-1 with TRBJ2-5; 8 positions agree with TRBD2. This CDR3 contains 16 residues. CDR1 is SQVTM and CDR2 is ANQGSEA in the germline V gene. V shed 6 bases, J shed 0 bases, and the junction held 12 bases outside the gene matches. In DNA form, the CDR3 reads TGCAGCGTGGCTGGGGGGCGAGCGGGGGACCAAGAGACCCAGTACTTC. Translating gives CSVAGGRAGDQETQYF.

This clone appeared once. The gene calls are TRBV7-9 and TRBJ2-7, with D possibly being TRBD2 (5 bases). CDR1 SEHNR and CDR2 FQNEAQ come from the germline V gene (reference sequence). This CDR3 is 14 amino acids long. Deletions cut 2 bases from V and 2 bases from J, with 10 bases between. CDR3: CASSLYEGAYEQYF. The CDR3 region has the DNA TGTGCCAGCAGCTTATATGAGGGAGCCTACGAGCAGTACTTC.

The chain combines TRBV7-6 with TRBJ2-5, with 7 bases aligning to TRBD2. The CDR3 length is 15 residues. J gave up 4 bases and V 3 bases, and 8 bases lay outside the gene matches. Germline V gene data show CDR1 as SGHVS and CDR2 as FNYEAQ. Here the CDR3 DNA reads TGTGCCAGCAGCTTCCCCAGGAGCGGGACAGAGACCCAGTACTTC. It translates to CASSFPRSGTETQYF. Supplemented by reference TRBV7-6 and TRBJ2-5, the full variable domain reads GAGVSQSPRYKVTKRGQDVALRCDPISGHVSLYWYRQALGQGPEFLTYFNYEAQQDKSGLPNDRFSAERPEGSISTLTIQRTEQRDSAMYRCASSFPRSGTETQYFGPGTRLLVL.

V and J are TRBV11-3 and TRBJ2-3; TRBD2 matches at 8 bases. The CDR3 runs 14 residues. Trimming took 1 base from V and 3 from J; bases not matched to a gene: 0. Germline V gives CDR1 SGHNT, CDR2 YENEEA. Here the CDR3 reads CASSLAGGTDTQYF. The CDR3 nucleotides read TGTGCCAGCAGCTTAGCGGGAGGGACAGATACGCAGTATTTT.

This clone appeared a single time. The chain has TRBV7-6 and TRBJ2-7; no definite D call. V was pared by 2 bases and J by 7 bases, with 21 bases between. The CDR3 loop spans 16 amino acids. Germline CDR1 and CDR2: SGHVS and FNYEAQ. The CDR3 DNA reads TGTGCCAGCAGCTTAAGCACGCGACCCGACTTCAGAGAGCAGTACTTC. This gives the protein CASSLSTRPDFREQYF.

The chain carries TRBV19 and TRBJ2-7; TRBD1 agrees at 9 bases. Germline lookup yields CDR1 LNHDA and CDR2 SQIVND (reference sequence). V gave up 6 bases and J gave up 3 bases; unmatched junction bases: 3. CDR3 length equals 13 residues. DNA of the CDR3: TGTGCCAGTAGCGGGACAGGGATCTACGAGCAGTACTTC. Protein product: CASSGTGIYEQYF.

V and J are TRBV6-6 and TRBJ1-2, with D possibly matching TRBD1 (5 bases). The CDR3 has 14 residues. Per the germline V gene, CDR1 is MNHNY and CDR2 is SVGAGI (reference sequence). V lost 0 bases and J lost 2, with 7 bases in between. As DNA, the CDR3 is TGTGCCAGCAGTTACTCGACAGCGAACTATGGCTACACCTTC. Translated: CASSYSTANYGYTF.

The V call is TRBV10-1, the J call TRBJ2-2, with TRBD1 as a possible D gene (5 bases). The ends were cut back, 5 bases at V and 0 bases at J, with 13 bases in the middle. The CDR3 runs to 16 residues. CDR1 is WNHNN, CDR2 SYGVQD, per germline (reference sequence). CDR3 residues: CASSQSRTTNTGELFF. The CDR3 coding sequence is TGCGCCAGCAGTCAAAGCAGGACAACGAACACCGGGGAGCTGTTTTTT.

The V and J genes are TRBV7-8 and TRBJ2-5, with 10 positions matching TRBD2. The V gene end was trimmed by 5 bases and the J gene end by 5 bases; junction bases not matched to a gene: 11. Per germline, CDR1 SGHVS and CDR2 FQNEAQ. The CDR3 sequence is 16 residues long. The CDR3 sequence is CASSLRTSGARETQYF. DNA for the CDR3: TGTGCCAGCAGCCTGAGGACTAGCGGTGCTCGCGAGACCCAGTACTTC.

This clone was counted many times. The chain carries TRBV29-1 and TRBJ2-5; 7 bases are shared with TRBD2. From germline, CDR1 is SQVTM and CDR2 ANQGSEA. The CDR3 contains 13 residues. Trimming removed 7 bases from V and 5 bases from J; junction bases left unmatched: 10. Written as DNA, the CDR3 is TGCAGCGGAACCGGGACTACCGTGGAGACCCAGTACTTC. Protein sequence: CSGTGTTVETQYF.

This clone was detected once. This sequence joins TRBV10-3 and TRBJ1-5; D uncertain. V gave up 0 bases and J gave up 4 bases, with 7 bases separating them. CDR3 size: 14 residues. Germline values: CDR1 ENHRY, CDR2 SYGVKD. CDR3: CAISESFSNQPQHF. In DNA form, the CDR3 reads TGTGCCATCAGTGAGTCCTTTTCAAATCAGCCCCAGCATTTT.

V is TRBV2 and J is TRBJ2-1; tentatively, D is TRBD1 or TRBD2 (5 bases each). V lost 4 bases to trimming and J lost 7 bases, with 14 bases between them. Germline V gene sequence: CDR1 SNHLY, CDR2 FYNNEI. This CDR3 spans 14 amino acids. CDR3 sequence: CASSGGPLRNEQFF. The CDR3, as DNA: TGTGCCAGCAGTGGGGGACCCCTCCGAAATGAGCAGTTCTTC. Together with reference TRBV2 and TRBJ2-1, the CDR3 gives the full variable domain: EPEVTQTPSHQVTQMGQEVILRCVPISNHLYFYWYRQILGQKVEFLVSFYNNEISEKSEIFDDQFSVERPDGSNFTLKIRSTKLEDSAMYFCASSGGPLRNEQFFGPGTRLTVL.

This clone appeared a single time. J is TRBJ2-1 and V is TRBV9; 9 bases align to TRBD2. V trimming: 4 bases; J trimming: 7 bases; junction bases outside the gene matches: 12. The CDR3 loop spans 16 amino acids. Looked up from germline, CDR1 is SGDLS and CDR2 is YYNGEE. DNA for the CDR3: TGTGCCAGCAGCCCACGCAGTAGCGGGAGAGGGAATGAGCAGTTCTTC. It encodes CASSPRSSGRGNEQFF. The whole variable domain, filled in from reference TRBV9 and TRBJ2-1, reads DSGVTQTPKHLITATGQRVTLRCSPRSGDLSVYWYQQSLDQGLQFLIQYYNGEERAKGNILERFSAQQFPDLHSELNLSSLELGDSALYFCASSPRSSGRGNEQFFGPGTRLTVL.

This chain joins TRBV19 and TRBJ1-3; D is unclear. V lost 5 bases to trimming and J lost 1 base, with 9 bases between them. This CDR3 is built from 14 residues. From germline, CDR1 is LNHDA and CDR2 SQIVND (reference sequence). CDR3 loop: CASSFSISGNTIYF. The CDR3 coding sequence is TGTGCCAGTAGTTTCTCCATTTCTGGAAACACCATATATTTT.

The V call is TRBV10-3, the J call TRBJ2-3, with 10 bases matching TRBD2. Unmatched junction bases numbered 5, after V lost 5 bases and J lost 3 bases. The CDR3 consists of 15 residues. CDR1 ENHRY and CDR2 SYGVKD come from the germline V gene. The CDR3 bases are TGTGCCATCAGTAGCGGGAGGGCCAGTACAGATACGCAGTATTTT. It translates to CAISSGRASTDTQYF.

This clone has just one count. V is TRBV25-1 and J is TRBJ2-7; D is uncertain. The CDR3 has 14 amino acids. Germline CDR1 MGHDK, CDR2 SYGVNS. The ends were cut back, 0 bases at V and 3 bases at J, with 9 bases in the middle. CDR3 amino acids: CASSEYDTSYEQYF. The CDR3 coding sequence is TGTGCCAGCAGTGAATATGATACCAGCTACGAGCAGTACTTC.

The chain combines TRBV4-3 with TRBJ2-3, with 7 positions matching TRBD2. Germline lookup yields CDR1 LGHNA and CDR2 YSLEER. V shed 0 bases and J 4 bases; nucleotides not matched to a gene: 22. CDR3 length: 21 amino acids. CDR3 loop: CASSQDLRLEKSGTGADTQYF. The CDR3 bases are TGCGCCAGCAGCCAAGACCTGCGCCTCGAAAAGAGCGGGACGGGGGCAGATACGCAGTATTTT.